The clone carrying this T cell receptor beta chain was observed a handful of times. Its antigen is currently unknown. This record comes from a study of T cell repertoires in cytomegalovirus infection. Turning to the study itself: CMV epitopes in the study were HLA-C-restricted (recently identified) and HLA-B-restricted (well studied). Based on public TCR beta signatures, there were indications of CMV infection and of a matching HLA type.

Germline lookup yields CDR1 MNHEY and CDR2 SMNVEV (reference sequence). V dropped 6 bases and J dropped 2; count of bases not matched to a gene: 7. CDR3 length: 15 amino acids. Overall study results and limits: Clonotype analysis showed dominance of the ex vivo response by HLA-C-restricted CMV-specific TCR beta clonotypes.

From the reads, TCRdb called clonotypes with MiXCR, one entry per CDR3 protein. The sample records around 900,000 distinct CDR3 sequences, 31% being singletons. The material sequenced was cultured CD8+ T cells from PBMCs, taken from culture after CMV antigen stimulation. This clonotype was obtained from a human donor in good health (CMV status not recorded). Some clones in this sample may be carry-over from other donors' samples. The V gene is TRBV27, the J gene TRBJ2-7; the match to TRBD1 covers 10 bases. The CDR3, as DNA: TGTGCCAGCAGCCCCGGGACAGGGGCGACCTACGAGCAGTACGTC. Encoded protein: CASSPGTGATYEQYV.